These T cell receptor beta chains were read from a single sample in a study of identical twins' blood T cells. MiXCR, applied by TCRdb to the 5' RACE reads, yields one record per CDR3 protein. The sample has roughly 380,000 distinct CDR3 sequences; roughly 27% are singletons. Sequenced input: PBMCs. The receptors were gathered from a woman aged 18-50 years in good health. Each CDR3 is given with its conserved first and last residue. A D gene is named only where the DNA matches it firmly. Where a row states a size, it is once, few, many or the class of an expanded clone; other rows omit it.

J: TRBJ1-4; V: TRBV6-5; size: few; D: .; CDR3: CASSYPGDEKLFF; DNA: TGTGCCAGCAGTTATCCAGGGGATGAAAAACTGTTTTTT
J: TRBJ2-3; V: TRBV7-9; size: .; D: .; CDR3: CASSFKGGEAQYF; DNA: TGTGCCAGCAGCTTTAAGGGCGGCGAGGCGCAGTATTTT
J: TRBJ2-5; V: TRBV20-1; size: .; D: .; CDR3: CSARAGETQYF; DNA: TGCAGTGCTCGCGCCGGGGAGACCCAGTACTTC
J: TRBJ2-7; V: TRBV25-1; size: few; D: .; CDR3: CASSGLVFEQYF; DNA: TGTGCCAGCAGTGGACTCGTCTTCGAGCAGTACTTC
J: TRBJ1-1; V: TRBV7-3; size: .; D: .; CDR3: CASRAWVNTEAFF; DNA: TGTGCCAGCAGGGCATGGGTGAACACTGAAGCTTTCTTT
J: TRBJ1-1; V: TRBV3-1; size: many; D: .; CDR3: CASSQVTEAFF; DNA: TGTGCCAGCAGCCAAGTAACAGAAGCTTTCTTT
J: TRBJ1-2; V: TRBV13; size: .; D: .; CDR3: CASSSYRVHGYTF; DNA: TGTGCCAGCAGTTCTTACAGGGTTCATGGCTACACCTTC
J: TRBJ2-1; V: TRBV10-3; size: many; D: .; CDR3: CAISDWDGEQFF; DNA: TGTGCCATCAGTGATTGGGACGGTGAGCAGTTCTTC
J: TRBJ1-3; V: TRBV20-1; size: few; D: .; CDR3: CSARLFTGGNTIYF; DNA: TGCAGTGCTAGACTCTTCACGGGCGGAAACACCATATATTTT
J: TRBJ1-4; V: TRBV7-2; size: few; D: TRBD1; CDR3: CASSLNRGRLFF; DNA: TGTGCCAGCAGCCTAAACAGGGGGCGACTGTTTTTT
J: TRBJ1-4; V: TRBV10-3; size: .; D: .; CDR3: CAISRVGAPNEKLFF; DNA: TGTGCCATCAGTCGAGTGGGGGCCCCGAATGAAAAACTGTTTTTT
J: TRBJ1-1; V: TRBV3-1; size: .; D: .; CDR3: CASSQGWGREAFF; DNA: TGTGCCAGCAGCCAAGGTTGGGGGCGTGAAGCTTTCTTT
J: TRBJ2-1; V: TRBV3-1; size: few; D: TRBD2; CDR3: CASRSRGGYNEQFF; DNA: TGTGCCAGCAGATCGCGCGGGGGGTACAATGAGCAGTTCTTC
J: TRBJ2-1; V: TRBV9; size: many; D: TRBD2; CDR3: CASSDDSGGASSYNEQFF; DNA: TGTGCCAGCAGCGACGATAGCGGGGGGGCAAGCTCCTACAATGAGCAGTTCTTC
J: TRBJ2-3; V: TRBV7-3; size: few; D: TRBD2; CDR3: CASSLIRGGTDTQYF; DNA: TGTGCCAGCAGCTTAATCCGGGGGGGCACAGATACGCAGTATTTT
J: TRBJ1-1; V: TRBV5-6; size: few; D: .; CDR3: CASSRRDGDTEAFF; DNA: TGTGCCAGCAGCCGAAGGGATGGGGACACTGAAGCTTTCTTT
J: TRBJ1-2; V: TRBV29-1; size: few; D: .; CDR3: CSVEDREAGYTF; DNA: TGCAGCGTTGAAGATCGTGAGGCTGGCTACACCTTC
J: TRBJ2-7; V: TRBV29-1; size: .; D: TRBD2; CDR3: CSVEESGRPHEQYF; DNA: TGCAGCGTTGAAGAAAGCGGGAGGCCCCACGAGCAGTACTTC
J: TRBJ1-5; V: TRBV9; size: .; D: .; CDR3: CASSPSSGGDQPQHF; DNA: TGTGCCAGCAGCCCTTCTTCCGGTGGGGATCAGCCCCAGCATTTT
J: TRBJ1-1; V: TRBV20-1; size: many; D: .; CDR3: CSAPYRGANTEAFF; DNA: TGCAGTGCCCCCTACCGGGGAGCGAACACTGAAGCTTTCTTT
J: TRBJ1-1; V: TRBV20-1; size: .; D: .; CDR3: CSASPKGLAFF; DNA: TGCAGTGCTAGTCCCAAGGGACTCGCTTTCTTT
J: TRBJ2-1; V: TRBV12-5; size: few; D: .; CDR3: CASALGHYNEQFF; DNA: TGTGCTAGTGCCCTCGGCCACTACAATGAGCAGTTCTTC
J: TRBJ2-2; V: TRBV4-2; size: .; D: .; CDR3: CASSQDQDRTKNTGELFF; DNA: TGTGCCAGCAGCCAAGATCAAGACAGAACAAAAAACACCGGGGAGCTGTTTTTT
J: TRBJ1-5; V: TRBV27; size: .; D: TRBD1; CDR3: CASGGQASNQPQHF; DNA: TGTGCCAGCGGGGGACAGGCCTCCAATCAGCCCCAGCATTTT
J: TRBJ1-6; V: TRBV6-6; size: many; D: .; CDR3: CASSYGRYSPLHF; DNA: TGTGCCAGCAGTTACGGCCGTTATTCACCCCTCCACTTT
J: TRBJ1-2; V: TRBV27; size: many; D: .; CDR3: CASRQGSYGYTF; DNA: TGTGCCAGCAGACAGGGTTCCTATGGCTACACCTTC
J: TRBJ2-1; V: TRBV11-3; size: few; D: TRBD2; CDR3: CASSLRGSGNPPYNEQFF; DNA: TGTGCCAGCAGCTTAAGGGGTAGCGGGAACCCCCCCTACAATGAGCAGTTCTTC
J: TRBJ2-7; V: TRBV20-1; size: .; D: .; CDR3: CSAGKGSGEQYF; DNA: TGCAGTGCTGGGAAGGGGTCTGGCGAGCAGTACTTC
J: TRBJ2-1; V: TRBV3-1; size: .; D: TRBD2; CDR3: CASSQDGLVYNEQFF; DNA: TGTGCCAGCAGCCAAGATGGACTAGTGTACAATGAGCAGTTCTTC
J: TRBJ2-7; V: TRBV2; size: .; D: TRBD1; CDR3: CASSWTGGEQYF; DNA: TGTGCCAGCAGTTGGACAGGGGGCGAGCAGTACTTC
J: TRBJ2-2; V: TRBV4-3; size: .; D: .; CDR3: CASSHPPRGELFF; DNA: TGCGCCAGCAGCCACCCGCCGCGCGGGGAGCTGTTTTTT
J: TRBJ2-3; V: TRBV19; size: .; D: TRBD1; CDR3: CASSTALAGTGNYYTQYF; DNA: TGTGCCAGTAGTACCGCCCTCGCCGGGACAGGGAACTACTATACGCAGTATTTT
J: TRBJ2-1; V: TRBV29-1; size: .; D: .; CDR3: CSVRFGYNEQFF; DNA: TGCAGCGTCAGATTCGGGTACAATGAGCAGTTCTTC
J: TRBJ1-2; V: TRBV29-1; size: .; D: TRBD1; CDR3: CSVTGQGQGYGYTF; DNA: TGCAGCGTCACGGGACAGGGTCAAGGGTATGGCTACACCTTC
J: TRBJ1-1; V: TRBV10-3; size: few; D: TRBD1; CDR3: CATRQGPLVAEAFF; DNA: TGTGCCACGCGACAGGGGCCTCTGGTCGCTGAAGCTTTCTTT
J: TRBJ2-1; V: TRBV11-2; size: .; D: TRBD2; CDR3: CASSFSSGSYNEQFF; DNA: TGTGCCAGCAGCTTTAGTAGCGGGTCCTACAATGAGCAGTTCTTC
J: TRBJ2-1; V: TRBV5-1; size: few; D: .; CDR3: CASRFMSLGNNEQFF; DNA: TGCGCCAGCAGGTTTATGTCGCTTGGGAACAATGAGCAGTTCTTC
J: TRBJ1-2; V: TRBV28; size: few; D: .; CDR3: CASTVSRSYGYTF; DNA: TGTGCCAGCACCGTGTCCCGTTCCTATGGCTACACCTTC
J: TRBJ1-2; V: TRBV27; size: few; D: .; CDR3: CASSLRGTRSTNGYTF; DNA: TGTGCCAGCAGTTTACGAGGGACAAGGAGTACCAATGGCTACACCTTC
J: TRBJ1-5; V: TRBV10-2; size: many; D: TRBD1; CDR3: CASSPAGTGGFQPQHF; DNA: TGCGCCAGCAGTCCCGCCGGGACAGGGGGCTTTCAGCCCCAGCATTTT
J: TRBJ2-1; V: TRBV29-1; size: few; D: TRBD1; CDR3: CSAGTGAENEQFF; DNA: TGCAGCGCCGGGACAGGGGCCGAGAATGAGCAGTTCTTC